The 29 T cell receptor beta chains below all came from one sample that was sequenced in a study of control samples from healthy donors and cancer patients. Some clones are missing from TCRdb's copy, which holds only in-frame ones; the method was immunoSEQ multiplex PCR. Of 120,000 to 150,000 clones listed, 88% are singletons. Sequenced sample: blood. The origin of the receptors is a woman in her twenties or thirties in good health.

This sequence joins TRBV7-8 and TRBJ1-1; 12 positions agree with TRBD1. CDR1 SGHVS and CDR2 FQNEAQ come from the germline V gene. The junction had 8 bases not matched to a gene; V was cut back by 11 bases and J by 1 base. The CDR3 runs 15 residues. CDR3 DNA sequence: TGTGCCGGGGCGAGGGACAGGGGGCCGAACACTGAAGCTTTCTTT. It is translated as CAGARDRGPNTEAFF.

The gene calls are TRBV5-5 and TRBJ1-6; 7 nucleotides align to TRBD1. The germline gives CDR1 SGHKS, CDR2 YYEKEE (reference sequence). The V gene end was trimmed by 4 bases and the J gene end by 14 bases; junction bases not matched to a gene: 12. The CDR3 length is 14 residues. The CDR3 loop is CASSPDRLQMALHF. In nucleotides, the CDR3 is TGTGCCAGCAGCCCGGACAGGCTTCAGATGGCCCTCCACTTT.

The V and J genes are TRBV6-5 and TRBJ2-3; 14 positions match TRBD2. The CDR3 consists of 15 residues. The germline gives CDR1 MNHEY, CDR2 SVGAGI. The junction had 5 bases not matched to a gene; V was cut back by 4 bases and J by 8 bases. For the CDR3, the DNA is TGTGCCAGCAGTTTCGGGACTAGCGGGAGTCGTACGCAGTATTTT. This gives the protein CASSFGTSGSRTQYF.

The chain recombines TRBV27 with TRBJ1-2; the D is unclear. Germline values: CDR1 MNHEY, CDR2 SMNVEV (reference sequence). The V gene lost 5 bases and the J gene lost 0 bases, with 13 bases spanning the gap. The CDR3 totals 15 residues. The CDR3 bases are TGTGCCAGCAGTCCCTCGGCGGGAGCTAACTATGGCTACACCTTC. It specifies CASSPSAGANYGYTF.

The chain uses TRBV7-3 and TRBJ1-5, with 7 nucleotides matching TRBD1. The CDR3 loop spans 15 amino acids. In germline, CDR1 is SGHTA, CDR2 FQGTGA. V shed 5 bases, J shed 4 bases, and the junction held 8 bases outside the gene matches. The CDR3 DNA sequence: TGTGCCAGCAGCCCTCATCCGGACAGGAATCAGCCCCAGCATTTT. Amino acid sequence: CASSPHPDRNQPQHF. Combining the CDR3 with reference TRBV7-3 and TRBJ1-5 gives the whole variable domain GAGVSQTPSNKVTEKGKYVELRCDPISGHTALYWYRQSLGQGPEFLIYFQGTGAADDSGLPNDRFFAVRPEGSVSTLKIQRTERGDSAVYLCASSPHPDRNQPQHFGDGTRLSIL.

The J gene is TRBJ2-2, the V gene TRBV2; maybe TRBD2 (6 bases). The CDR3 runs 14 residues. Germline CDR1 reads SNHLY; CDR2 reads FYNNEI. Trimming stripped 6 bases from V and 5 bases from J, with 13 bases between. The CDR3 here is CASRGPGGTGELFF. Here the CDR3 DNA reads TGTGCCAGCAGGGGCCCCGGGGGAACCGGGGAGCTGTTTTTT.

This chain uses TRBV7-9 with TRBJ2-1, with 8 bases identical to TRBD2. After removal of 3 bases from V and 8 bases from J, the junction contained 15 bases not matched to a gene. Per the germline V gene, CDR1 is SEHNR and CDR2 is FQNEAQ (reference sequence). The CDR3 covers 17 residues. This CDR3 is CASSLGSGTSAGDEQFF. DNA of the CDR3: TGTGCCAGCAGCTTGGGTAGCGGGACCAGCGCTGGGGATGAGCAGTTCTTC.

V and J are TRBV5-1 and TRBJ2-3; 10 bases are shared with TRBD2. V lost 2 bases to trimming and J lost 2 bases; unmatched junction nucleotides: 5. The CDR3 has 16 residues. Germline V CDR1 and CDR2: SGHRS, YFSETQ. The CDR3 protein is CASSLGLADYTDTQYF. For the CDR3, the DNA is TGCGCCAGCAGCTTAGGACTAGCGGATTACACAGATACGCAGTATTTT.

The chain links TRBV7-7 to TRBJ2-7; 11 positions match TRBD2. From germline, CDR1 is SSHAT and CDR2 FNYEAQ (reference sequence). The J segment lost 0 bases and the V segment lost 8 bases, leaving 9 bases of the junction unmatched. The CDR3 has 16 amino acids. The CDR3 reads CASSAGGTSGSYEQYF. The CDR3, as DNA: TGTGCCAGCTCAGCAGGGGGGACTAGCGGCTCCTACGAGCAGTACTTC.

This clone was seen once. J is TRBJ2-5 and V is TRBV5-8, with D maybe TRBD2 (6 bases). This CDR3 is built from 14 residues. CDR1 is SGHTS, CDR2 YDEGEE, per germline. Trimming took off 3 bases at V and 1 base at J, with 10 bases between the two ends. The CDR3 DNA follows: TGTGCCAGCAGCTGGTCCGGGAGCCAAGAGACCCAGTACTTC. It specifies CASSWSGSQETQYF. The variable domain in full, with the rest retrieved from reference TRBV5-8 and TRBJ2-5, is EAGVTQSPTHLIKTRGQQATLRCSPISGHTSVYWYQQALGLGLQFLLWYDEGEERNRGNFPPRFSGRQFPNYSSELNVNALELEDSALYLCASSWSGSQETQYFGPGTRLLVL.

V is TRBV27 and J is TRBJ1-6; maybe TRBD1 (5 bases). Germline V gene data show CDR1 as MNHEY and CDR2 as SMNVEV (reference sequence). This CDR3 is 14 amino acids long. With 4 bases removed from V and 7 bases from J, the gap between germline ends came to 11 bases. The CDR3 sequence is CASSWRGGNSPLHF. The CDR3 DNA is TGTGCCAGCAGTTGGAGGGGCGGAAATTCACCCCTCCACTTT.

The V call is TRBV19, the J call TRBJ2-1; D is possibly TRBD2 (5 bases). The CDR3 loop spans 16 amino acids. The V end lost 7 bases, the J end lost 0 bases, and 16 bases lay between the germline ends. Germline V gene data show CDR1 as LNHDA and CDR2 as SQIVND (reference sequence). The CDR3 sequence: CASTAARGSSYNEQFF. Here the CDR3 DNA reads TGTGCCAGTACCGCGGCCCGGGGATCCTCCTACAATGAGCAGTTCTTC.

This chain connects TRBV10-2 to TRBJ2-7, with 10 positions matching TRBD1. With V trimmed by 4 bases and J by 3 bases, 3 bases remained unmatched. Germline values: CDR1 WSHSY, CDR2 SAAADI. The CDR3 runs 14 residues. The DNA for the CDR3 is TGCGCCAGCAGTGCGGGGACAGGGGTCTACGAGCAGTACTTC. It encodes CASSAGTGVYEQYF.

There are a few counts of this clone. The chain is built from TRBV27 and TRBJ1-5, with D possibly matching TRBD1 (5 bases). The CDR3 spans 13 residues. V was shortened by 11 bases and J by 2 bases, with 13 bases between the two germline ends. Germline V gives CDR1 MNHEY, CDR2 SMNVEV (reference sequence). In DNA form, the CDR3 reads TGTGCCCCGGGGGGGGAGGGCAATCAGCCCCAGCATTTT. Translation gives CAPGGEGNQPQHF.

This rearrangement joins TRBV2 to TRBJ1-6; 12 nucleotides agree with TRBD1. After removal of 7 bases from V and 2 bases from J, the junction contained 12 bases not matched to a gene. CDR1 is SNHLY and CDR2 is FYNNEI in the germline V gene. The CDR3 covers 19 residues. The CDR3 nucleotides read TGTGCCAGCATAGGGGGGACAGGGGGCCCCCGGACCTATAATTCACCCCTCCACTTT. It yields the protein CASIGGTGGPRTYNSPLHF.

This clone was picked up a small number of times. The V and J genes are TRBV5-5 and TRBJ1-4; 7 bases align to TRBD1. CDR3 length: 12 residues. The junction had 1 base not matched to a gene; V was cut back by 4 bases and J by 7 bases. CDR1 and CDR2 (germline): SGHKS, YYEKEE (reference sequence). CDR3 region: CASSTGVEKLFF. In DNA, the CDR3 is TGTGCCAGCAGCACAGGGGTTGAAAAACTGTTTTTT.

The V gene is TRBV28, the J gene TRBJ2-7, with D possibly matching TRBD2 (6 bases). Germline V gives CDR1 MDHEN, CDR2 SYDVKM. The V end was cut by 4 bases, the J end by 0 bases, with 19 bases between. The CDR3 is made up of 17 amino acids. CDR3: CASSSPDGHGSSYEQYF. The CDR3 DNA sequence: TGTGCCAGCAGTTCTCCCGATGGTCACGGGAGCTCCTACGAGCAGTACTTC.

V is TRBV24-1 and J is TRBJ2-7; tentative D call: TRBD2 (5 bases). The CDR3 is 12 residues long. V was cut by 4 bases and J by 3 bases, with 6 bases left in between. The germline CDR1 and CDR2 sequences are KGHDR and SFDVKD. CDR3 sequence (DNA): TGTGCCACCAGTGACGGGATCTACGAGCAGTACTTC. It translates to CATSDGIYEQYF.

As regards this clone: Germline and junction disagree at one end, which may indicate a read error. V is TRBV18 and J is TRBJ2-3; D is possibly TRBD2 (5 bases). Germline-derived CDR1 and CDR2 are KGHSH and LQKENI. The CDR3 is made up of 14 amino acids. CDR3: CASSPMASTDTQYF. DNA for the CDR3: TGTGCCAGCTCACCAATGGCTAGCACCGATACGCAGTATTTT.

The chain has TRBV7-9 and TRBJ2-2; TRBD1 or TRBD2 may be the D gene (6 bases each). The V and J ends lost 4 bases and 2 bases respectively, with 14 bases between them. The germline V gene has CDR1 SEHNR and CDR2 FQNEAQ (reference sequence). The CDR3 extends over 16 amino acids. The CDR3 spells CASSSGARGNTGELFF. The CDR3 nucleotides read TGTGCCAGCAGCTCGGGGGCCAGGGGTAACACCGGGGAGCTGTTTTTT. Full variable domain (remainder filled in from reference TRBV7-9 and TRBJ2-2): DTGVSQNPRHKITKRGQNVTFRCDPISEHNRLYWYRQTLGQGPEFLTYFQNEAQLEKSRLLSDRFSAERPKGSFSTLEIQRTEQGDSAMYLCASSSGARGNTGELFFGEGSRLTVL.

The CDR3 nucleotides read TGTGCCAGCAGTGAGGGACAGCGGGGGAACACTGAAGCTTTCTTT. Translated: CASSEGQRGNTEAFF. The chain is built from TRBV2 and TRBJ1-1, with 7 bases identical to TRBD1. The CDR3 loop spans 15 amino acids. In germline, CDR1 is SNHLY, CDR2 FYNNEI. With V trimmed by 3 bases and J by 1 base, 5 bases remained unmatched.

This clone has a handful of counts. This CDR3 is CATSDSSTEAFF. CDR3 coding DNA: TGTGCCACCAGTGATTCTAGCACTGAAGCTTTCTTT. The genes are TRBV24-1 and TRBJ1-1; no clear D. This CDR3 is 12 amino acids long. From germline, CDR1 is KGHDR and CDR2 SFDVKD. The ends were cut back, 2 bases at V and 4 bases at J, with 4 bases in the middle.

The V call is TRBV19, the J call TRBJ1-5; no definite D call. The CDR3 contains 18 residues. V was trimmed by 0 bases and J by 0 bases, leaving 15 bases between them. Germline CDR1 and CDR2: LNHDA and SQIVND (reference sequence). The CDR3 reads CASSIEAMADYSNQPQHF. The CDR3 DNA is TGTGCCAGTAGTATAGAGGCGATGGCAGATTATAGCAATCAGCCCCAGCATTTT.

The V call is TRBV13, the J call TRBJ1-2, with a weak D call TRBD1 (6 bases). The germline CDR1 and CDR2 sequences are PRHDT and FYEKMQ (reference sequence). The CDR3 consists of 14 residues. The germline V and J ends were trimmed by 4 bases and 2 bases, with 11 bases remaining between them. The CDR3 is CASSSSTGNYGYTF. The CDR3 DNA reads TGTGCCAGCAGCTCTTCGACAGGCAACTATGGCTACACCTTC.

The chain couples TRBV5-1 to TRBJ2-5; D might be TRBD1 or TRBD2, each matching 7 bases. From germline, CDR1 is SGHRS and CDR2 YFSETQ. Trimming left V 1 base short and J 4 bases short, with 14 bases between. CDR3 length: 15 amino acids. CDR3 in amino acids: CASSLLGGGRETQYF. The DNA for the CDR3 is TGCGCCAGCAGCTTGTTGGGAGGGGGCCGAGAGACCCAGTACTTC.

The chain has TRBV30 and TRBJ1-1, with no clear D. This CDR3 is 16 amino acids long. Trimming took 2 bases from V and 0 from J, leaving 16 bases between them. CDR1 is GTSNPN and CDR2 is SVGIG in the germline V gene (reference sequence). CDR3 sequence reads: CAWSPLGGEMNTEAFF. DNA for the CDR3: TGTGCCTGGAGTCCCCTTGGTGGGGAAATGAACACTGAAGCTTTCTTT.

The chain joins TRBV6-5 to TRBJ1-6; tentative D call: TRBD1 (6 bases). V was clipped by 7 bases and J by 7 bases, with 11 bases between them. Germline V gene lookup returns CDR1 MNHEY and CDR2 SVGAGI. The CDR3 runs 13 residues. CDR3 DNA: TGTGCCAGCACAGGGAGGGGGAATTCACCCCTCCACTTT. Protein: CASTGRGNSPLHF.

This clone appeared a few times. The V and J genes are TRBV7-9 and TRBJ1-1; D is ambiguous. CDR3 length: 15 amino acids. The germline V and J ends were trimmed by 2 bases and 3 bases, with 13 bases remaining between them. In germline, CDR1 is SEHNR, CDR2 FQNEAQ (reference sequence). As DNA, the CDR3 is TGTGCCAGCAGCTTAAGCTCGGGTGTCGACACTGAAGCTTTCTTT. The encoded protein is CASSLSSGVDTEAFF.

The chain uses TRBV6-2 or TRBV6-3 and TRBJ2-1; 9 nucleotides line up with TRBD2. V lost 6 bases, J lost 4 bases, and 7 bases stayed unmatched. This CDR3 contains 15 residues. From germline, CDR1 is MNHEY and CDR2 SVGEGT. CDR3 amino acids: CASSRGLATYNEQFF. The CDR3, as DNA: TGTGCCAGCAGCAGGGGACTAGCCACTTACAATGAGCAGTTCTTC.